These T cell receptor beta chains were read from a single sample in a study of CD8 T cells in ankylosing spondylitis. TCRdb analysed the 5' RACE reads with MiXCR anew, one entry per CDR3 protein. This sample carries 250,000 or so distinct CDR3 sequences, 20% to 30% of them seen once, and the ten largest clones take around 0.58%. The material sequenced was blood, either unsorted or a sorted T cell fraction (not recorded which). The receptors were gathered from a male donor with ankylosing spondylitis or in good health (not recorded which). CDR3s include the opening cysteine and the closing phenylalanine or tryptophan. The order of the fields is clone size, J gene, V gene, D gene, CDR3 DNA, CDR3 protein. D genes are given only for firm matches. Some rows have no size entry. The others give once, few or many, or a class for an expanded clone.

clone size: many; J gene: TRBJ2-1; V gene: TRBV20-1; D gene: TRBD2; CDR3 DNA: TGCAGTGGACTAGCGGGGAACAATGAGCAGTTCTTC; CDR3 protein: CSGLAGNNEQFF
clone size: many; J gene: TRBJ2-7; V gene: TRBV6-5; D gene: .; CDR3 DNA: TGTGCCAGCAGTTATTCCGCCGGGCCTTTCCCCTACGAGCAGTACTTC; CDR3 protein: CASSYSAGPFPYEQYF
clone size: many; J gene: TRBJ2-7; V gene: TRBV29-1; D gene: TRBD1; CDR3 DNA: TGCAGCGTTGAAGGACAGGGCAGGACTGGTGAGCAGTACTTC; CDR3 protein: CSVEGQGRTGEQYF
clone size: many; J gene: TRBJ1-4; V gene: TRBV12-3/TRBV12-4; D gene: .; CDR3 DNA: TGTGCCAGCAGCCCAACAGGGACTAATGAAAAACTGTTTTTT; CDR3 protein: CASSPTGTNEKLFF
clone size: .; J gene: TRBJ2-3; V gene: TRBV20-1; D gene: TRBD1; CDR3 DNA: TGCAGTGCTAGAGCAGGGGGCAAACGCACAGATACGCAGTATTTT; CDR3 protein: CSARAGGKRTDTQYF
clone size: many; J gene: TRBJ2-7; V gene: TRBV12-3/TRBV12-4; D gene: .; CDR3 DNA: TGTGCCAGCAGTTGGCGGGTCTACGAGCAGTACTTC; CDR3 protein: CASSWRVYEQYF
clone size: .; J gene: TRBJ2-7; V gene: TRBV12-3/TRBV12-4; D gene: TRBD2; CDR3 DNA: TGTGCCAGCAGTTTAGGCAGGGAGGGCGAGCAGTACTTC; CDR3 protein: CASSLGREGEQYF
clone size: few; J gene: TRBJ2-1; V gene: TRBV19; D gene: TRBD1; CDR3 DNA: TGTGCCAGTAAAATGACAGGGATCGATGAGCAGTTCTTC; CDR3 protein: CASKMTGIDEQFF
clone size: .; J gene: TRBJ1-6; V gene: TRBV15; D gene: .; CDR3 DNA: TGTGCCACCAGCAGAGACCCAGCCGGGGGTTCACCCCTCCACTTT; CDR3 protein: CATSRDPAGGSPLHF
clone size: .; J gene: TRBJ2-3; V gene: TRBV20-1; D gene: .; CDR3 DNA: TGCAGTGCTAGAGCCAGCCACACAGATACGCAGTATTTT; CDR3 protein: CSARASHTDTQYF
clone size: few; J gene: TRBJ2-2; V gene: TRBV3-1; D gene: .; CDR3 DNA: TGTGCCAGCAGCCAAGTGGAACAGGGAGCCGGGGAGCTGTTTTTT; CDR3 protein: CASSQVEQGAGELFF
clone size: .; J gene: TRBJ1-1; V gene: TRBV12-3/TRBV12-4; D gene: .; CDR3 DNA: TGTGCCAGCAGTTTCAAGATGAACACTGAAGCTTTCTTT; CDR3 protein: CASSFKMNTEAFF
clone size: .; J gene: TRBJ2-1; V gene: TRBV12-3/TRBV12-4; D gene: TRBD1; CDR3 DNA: TGTGCCAGCAACTTATGGGGGGACAGGGGTTACAATGAGCAGTTCTTC; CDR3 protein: CASNLWGDRGYNEQFF
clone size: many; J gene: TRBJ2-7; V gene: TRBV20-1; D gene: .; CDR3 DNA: TGCAGTGCTACCTCTCTAGCGTCCTACGAGCAGTACTTC; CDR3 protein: CSATSLASYEQYF
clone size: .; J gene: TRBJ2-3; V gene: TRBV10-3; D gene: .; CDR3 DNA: TGTGCCATCAGTGACCCACAGGGCTCGGATACGCAGTATTTT; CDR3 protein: CAISDPQGSDTQYF
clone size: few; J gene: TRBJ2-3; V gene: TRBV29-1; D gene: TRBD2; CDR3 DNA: TGCAGCGTTGCTTGGGCTAGCGGGGCCTCAGATACGCAGTATTTT; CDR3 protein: CSVAWASGASDTQYF
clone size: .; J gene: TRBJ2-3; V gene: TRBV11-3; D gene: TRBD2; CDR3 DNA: TGTGCCAGCAGCCCGACTAGCGGGGGGGCCAACACGCAGTATTTT; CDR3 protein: CASSPTSGGANTQYF
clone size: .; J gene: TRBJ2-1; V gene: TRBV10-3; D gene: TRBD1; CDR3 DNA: TGTGCCATCAAGACAGGGGGCGGATTTAATGAGCAGTTCTTC; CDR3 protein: CAIKTGGGFNEQFF
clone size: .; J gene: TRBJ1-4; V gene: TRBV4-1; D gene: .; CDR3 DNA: TGCGCCAGCAGCGACCGTACTAATGAAAAACTGTTTTTT; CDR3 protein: CASSDRTNEKLFF
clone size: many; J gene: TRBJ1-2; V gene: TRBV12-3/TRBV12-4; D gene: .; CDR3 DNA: TGTGCCAGCAGCCAAGGTAGGGGTGGCCCCCTTCTCTATGGCTACACCTTC; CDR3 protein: CASSQGRGGPLLYGYTF
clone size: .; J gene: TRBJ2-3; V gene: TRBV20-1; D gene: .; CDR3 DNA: TGCAGTGCTAGCTACGACAGGATGGAAGATACGCAGTATTTT; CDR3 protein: CSASYDRMEDTQYF
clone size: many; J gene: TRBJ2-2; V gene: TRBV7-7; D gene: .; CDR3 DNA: TGTGCCAGCAGCCCACAGGGCGCCGGGGAGCTGTTTTTT; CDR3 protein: CASSPQGAGELFF
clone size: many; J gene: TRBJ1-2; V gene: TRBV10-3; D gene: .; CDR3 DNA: TGTGCCATCAGTGAAGCGTTCAGTGATGGCTACACCTTC; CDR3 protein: CAISEAFSDGYTF
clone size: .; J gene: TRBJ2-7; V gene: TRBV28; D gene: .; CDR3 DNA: TGTGCCAGCAGTGAGACAGGATCCGGGCCCTACGAGCAGTACTTC; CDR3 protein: CASSETGSGPYEQYF
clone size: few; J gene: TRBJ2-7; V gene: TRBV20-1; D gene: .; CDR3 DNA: TGCAGTGCACCACTTCCCGGCTCAACCTACGAGCAGTACTTC; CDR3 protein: CSAPLPGSTYEQYF
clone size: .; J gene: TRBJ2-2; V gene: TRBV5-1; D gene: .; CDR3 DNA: TGCGCCAGCAGCTTGGCGGGGATGAACACCGGGGAGCTGTTTTTT; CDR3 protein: CASSLAGMNTGELFF
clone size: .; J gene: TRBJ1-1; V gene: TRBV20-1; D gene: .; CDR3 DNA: TGCAGTGCTGGGGGGGGGGAATACACTGAAGCTTTCTTT; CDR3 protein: CSAGGGEYTEAFF
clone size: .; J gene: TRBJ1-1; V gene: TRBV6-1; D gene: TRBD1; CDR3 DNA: TGTGCCAGCAGACACGGGACAGGGGGAACTCACACTGAAGCTTTCTTT; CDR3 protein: CASRHGTGGTHTEAFF
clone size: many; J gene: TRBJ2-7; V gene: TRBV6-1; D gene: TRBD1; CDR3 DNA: TGTGCCAGCATCCGGGACAGCATTTCCTACGAGCAGTACTTC; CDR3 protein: CASIRDSISYEQYF
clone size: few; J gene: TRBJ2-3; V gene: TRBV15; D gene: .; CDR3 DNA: TGTGCCACCTCGGGAGGATGGGGGGGGCAGGATACGCAGTATTTT; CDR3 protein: CATSGGWGGQDTQYF
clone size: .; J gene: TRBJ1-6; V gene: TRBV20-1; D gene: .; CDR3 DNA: TGCAGTGCTGGCGGTCGTTATAATTCACCCCTCCACTTT; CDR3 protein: CSAGGRYNSPLHF
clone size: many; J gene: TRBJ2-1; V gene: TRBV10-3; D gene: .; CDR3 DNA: TGTGCCATCAGTAACGCAGGGAGCTCCTACAATGAGCAGTTCTTC; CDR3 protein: CAISNAGSSYNEQFF
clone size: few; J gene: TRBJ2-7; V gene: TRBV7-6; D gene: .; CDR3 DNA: TGTGCCAGCAGCTTAGGAGGGGGGGGGAACGAGCAGTACTTC; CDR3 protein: CASSLGGGGNEQYF
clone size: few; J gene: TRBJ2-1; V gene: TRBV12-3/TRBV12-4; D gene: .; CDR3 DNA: TGTGCCAGCACGTCCGGGGCGGCTGAGCAGTTCTTC; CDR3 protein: CASTSGAAEQFF
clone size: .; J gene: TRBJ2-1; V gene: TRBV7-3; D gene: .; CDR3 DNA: TGTGCCAGCAGCCCCCATGGGAGGGCAGGGGGAAGGAATGAGCAGTTCTTC; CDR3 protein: CASSPHGRAGGRNEQFF
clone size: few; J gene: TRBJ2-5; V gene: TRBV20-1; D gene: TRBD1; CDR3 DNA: TGCAGTGCTAGCGACAGGGGGAAAGAGACCCAGTACTTC; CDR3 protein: CSASDRGKETQYF
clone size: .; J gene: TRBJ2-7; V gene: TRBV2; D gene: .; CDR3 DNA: TGTGCCAGCAGTGTAGGGACCGCAGCCTACGAGCAGTACTTC; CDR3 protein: CASSVGTAAYEQYF
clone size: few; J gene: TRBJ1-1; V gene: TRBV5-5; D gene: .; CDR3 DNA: TGTGCCAGCAGGACCACGGTGGCCACTGAAGCTTTCTTT; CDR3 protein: CASRTTVATEAFF
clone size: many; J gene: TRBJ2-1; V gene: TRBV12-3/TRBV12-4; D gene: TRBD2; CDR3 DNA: TGTGCCAGCATCTCTAGGGCTAGCGGGGGCGCCTACAATGAGCAGTTCTTC; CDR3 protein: CASISRASGGAYNEQFF
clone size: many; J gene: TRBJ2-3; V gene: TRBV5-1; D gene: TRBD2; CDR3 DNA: TGCGCCAGCAGCTTGGCGGGGGGAGGAGATACGCAGTATTTT; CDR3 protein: CASSLAGGGDTQYF
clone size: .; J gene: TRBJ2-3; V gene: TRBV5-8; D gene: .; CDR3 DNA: TGTGCCAGCAGCTTCAGCAGGCCAGATACGCAGTATTTT; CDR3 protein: CASSFSRPDTQYF
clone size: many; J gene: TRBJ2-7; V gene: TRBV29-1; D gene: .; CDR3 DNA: TGCAGCGTAGGAGACAGGTACAACGAGCAGTACTTC; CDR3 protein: CSVGDRYNEQYF
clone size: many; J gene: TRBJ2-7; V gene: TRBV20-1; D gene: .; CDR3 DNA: TGCAGTGCTAGGGAACTCCAGGGAGCTCGCCACGAGCAGTACTTC; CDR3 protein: CSARELQGARHEQYF
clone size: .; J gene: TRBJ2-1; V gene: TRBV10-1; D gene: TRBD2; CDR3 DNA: TGCGCCAGCACCTTGAGTCTGGGCGGGGGGAGCTCCTACAATGAGCAGTTCTTC; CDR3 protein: CASTLSLGGGSSYNEQFF
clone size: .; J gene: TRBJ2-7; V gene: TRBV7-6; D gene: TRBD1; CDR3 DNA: TGTGCCAGCAGCCCCTATCTTGGACAGGGCCGCGAGCAGTACTTC; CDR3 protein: CASSPYLGQGREQYF
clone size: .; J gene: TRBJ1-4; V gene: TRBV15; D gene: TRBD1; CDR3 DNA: TGTGCCACCGGGACAGCGTTTAATGAAAAACTGTTTTTT; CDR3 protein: CATGTAFNEKLFF
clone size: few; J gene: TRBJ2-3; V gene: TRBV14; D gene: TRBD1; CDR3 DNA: TGTGCCAGCAGCCAAGGTTGGGGACAGGGTGACGGCACAGATACGCAGTATTTT; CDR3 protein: CASSQGWGQGDGTDTQYF
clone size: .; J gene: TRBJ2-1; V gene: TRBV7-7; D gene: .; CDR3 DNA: TGTGCTAGCAGCGCTGGACTAAACAATGAGCAGTTCTTC; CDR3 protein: CASSAGLNNEQFF
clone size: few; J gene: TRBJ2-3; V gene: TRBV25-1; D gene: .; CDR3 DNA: TGTGCCAGCAGTGACCCCGGGGCCATCACAGATACGCAGTATTTT; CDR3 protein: CASSDPGAITDTQYF
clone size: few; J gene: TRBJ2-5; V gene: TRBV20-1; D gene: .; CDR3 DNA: TGCAGTGTTCCTCTAACAGGGAGGGAGACCCAGTACTTC; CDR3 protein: CSVPLTGRETQYF
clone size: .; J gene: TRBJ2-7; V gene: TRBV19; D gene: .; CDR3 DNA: TGTGCCAGTCTGGAGGGTTCCTACGAGCAGTACTTC; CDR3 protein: CASLEGSYEQYF
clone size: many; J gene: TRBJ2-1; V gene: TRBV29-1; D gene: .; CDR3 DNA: TGCAGCGTTGGTCGGGGGGCGCAAACTGAGCAGTTCTTC; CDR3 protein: CSVGRGAQTEQFF
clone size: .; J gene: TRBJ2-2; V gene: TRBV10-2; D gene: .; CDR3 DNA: TGCGCCAGCAGTGAGATGAGTGGGGAGCTGTTTTTT; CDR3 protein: CASSEMSGELFF
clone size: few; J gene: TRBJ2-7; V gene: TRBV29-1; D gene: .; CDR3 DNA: TGCAGCGTTGGTGGTCTAGCTGGGTACGAGCAGTACTTC; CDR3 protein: CSVGGLAGYEQYF
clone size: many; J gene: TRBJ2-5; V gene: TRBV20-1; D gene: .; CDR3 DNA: TGCAGTGCTAGAGGGCAGGACCAAGAGACCCAGTACTTC; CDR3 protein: CSARGQDQETQYF
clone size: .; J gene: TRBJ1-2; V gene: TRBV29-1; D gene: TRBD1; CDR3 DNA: TGCAGCGCCGTGGGGGACAGGGCTCGACTTGAGGGCTACACCTTC; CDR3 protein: CSAVGDRARLEGYTF
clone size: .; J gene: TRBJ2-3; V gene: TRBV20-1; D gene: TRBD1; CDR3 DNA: TGCAGTGCCCAGACTAGGGACAGGGGCGCAGATACGCAGTATTTT; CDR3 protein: CSAQTRDRGADTQYF
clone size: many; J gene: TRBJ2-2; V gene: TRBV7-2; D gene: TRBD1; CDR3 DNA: TGTGCCAGCAGCCGGGACAGAAACACCGGGGAGCTGTTTTTT; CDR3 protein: CASSRDRNTGELFF
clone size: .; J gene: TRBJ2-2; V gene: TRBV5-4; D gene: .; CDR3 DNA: TGTGCCAGCAGCTTTGGGAGGCGGGGGCACACCGGGGAGCTGTTTTTT; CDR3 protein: CASSFGRRGHTGELFF